The present TCR beta chain was sequenced within a study of preoperative IRX-2 immunotherapy in early breast cancer. Libraries were prepared by immunoSEQ multiplex PCR; TCRdb keeps only in-frame clonotypes and omits some of them. The table shows around 34,000 clones, with about 95% occurring only once. Sample treatment: preoperative locoregional IRX-2 cytokine immunotherapy. Patients received preoperative, locoregional IRX-2 cytokine immunotherapy in a phase Ib study. The CDR3 sequence is 14 residues long. Per the germline V gene, CDR1 is LNHDA and CDR2 is SQIVND (reference sequence). The trim removed 4 bases at V and 5 bases at J, leaving 4 bases unmatched.

The J gene is TRBJ1-1, the V gene TRBV19; 10 bases map to TRBD1. This material was obtained from a patient treated with IRX-2 immunotherapy. The TCR comes from a human donor with breast cancer. The DNA of the CDR3 is TGTGCCAGTAGTAGGGACAGGGGAAGGACTGAAGCTTTCTTT. As protein: CASSRDRGRTEAFF.